The rows below give T cell receptor beta chains drawn from one sample of a study of blood T cell repertoires in COVID-19. Profiled with immunoSEQ multiplex PCR; TCRdb holds only in-frame clones, not every one. The sample records fewer than 500,000 clones, around 90% being singletons. The sequencing sample was made of peripheral blood. These receptors came from a man younger than 35 with COVID-19, enrolled during active disease. CDR3s leave out the opening cysteine and the closing phenylalanine or tryptophan. The order of the fields is CDR3 protein, D gene, V gene, CDR3 length. A D gene is named only where the DNA matches it firmly.

CDR3: ASSQVLGTGDSPLH; D: TRBD1; V: TRBV4-2; length: 14
CDR3: ASSEGGPSNSPLH; D: .; V: TRBV6-1; length: 13
CDR3: ASSFTANYEQY; D: .; V: TRBV5-6; length: 11
CDR3: AGKPGQGSYEQY; D: TRBD1; V: TRBV2; length: 12
CDR3: ASSHFLGGRNSPLH; D: .; V: TRBV3-1/TRBV3-2; length: 14
CDR3: ASSPPPGQQRADTQY; D: TRBD1; V: TRBV11-2; length: 15
CDR3: ASSYDGTSGMGGELF; D: TRBD2; V: TRBV5-4; length: 15
CDR3: ASGPSGNTEAF; D: .; V: TRBV12-5; length: 11
CDR3: ASSDSRQTPTYEQY; D: .; V: TRBV25-1; length: 14
CDR3: ATGGRADTQY; D: TRBD2; V: TRBV6-5; length: 10
CDR3: ASSRGSSYNEQF; D: .; V: TRBV9; length: 12
CDR3: ATSEYPSGRAGNEQF; D: TRBD2; V: TRBV24-1; length: 15
CDR3: ASSFLDNEQF; D: .; V: TRBV12-3/TRBV12-4; length: 10
CDR3: ASGDRTTYGYT; D: TRBD1; V: TRBV19; length: 11
CDR3: ASSPWTGGTGELF; D: TRBD1; V: TRBV7-9; length: 13
CDR3: ASSLRGGSGGQTYEQY; D: .; V: TRBV27; length: 16
CDR3: ASSLDGTGAYEQY; D: TRBD1; V: TRBV5-1; length: 13
CDR3: ASSPGLAITGELF; D: TRBD2; V: TRBV18; length: 13
CDR3: ASSYTGRGGNTIY; D: .; V: TRBV6-5; length: 13
CDR3: ASSPDGGVGQPQH; D: .; V: TRBV5-4; length: 13
CDR3: ASSLRDSNSPLH; D: TRBD1; V: TRBV5-8; length: 12
CDR3: SAGLLRGNEQF; D: .; V: TRBV29-1; length: 11
CDR3: ASSPLGPAGVRETQY; D: TRBD2; V: TRBV7-8; length: 15
CDR3: ASSESGSDTQY; D: TRBD2; V: TRBV9; length: 11
CDR3: ATSPETRSYNEQF; D: .; V: TRBV15; length: 13
CDR3: ASSTHPRGTGYYEQY; D: .; V: TRBV21-1; length: 15
CDR3: ASSSWTGTSYEQY; D: TRBD1; V: TRBV19; length: 13
CDR3: AWSDQRDQPQH; D: .; V: TRBV30; length: 11
CDR3: ASSYIYPGTSSTDTQY; D: TRBD2; V: TRBV7-6; length: 16
CDR3: ASSLRGAYNSPLH; D: TRBD1; V: TRBV14; length: 13
CDR3: ASSLGVKDRGPEQY; D: TRBD1; V: TRBV13; length: 14
CDR3: ASSQDRGGGYGYT; D: .; V: TRBV4-1; length: 13
CDR3: AWSSPEASYEQY; D: .; V: TRBV30; length: 12
CDR3: ASKSDSSGNTIY; D: .; V: TRBV6-4; length: 12
CDR3: ASSRDGAGWEQF; D: TRBD2; V: TRBV10-2; length: 12
CDR3: SAREQSHYGYT; D: .; V: TRBV29-1; length: 11
CDR3: ASSQDLGSGNYEQY; D: TRBD2; V: TRBV4-2; length: 14
CDR3: ASSQQGALSYGYT; D: TRBD1; V: TRBV3-1/TRBV3-2; length: 13
CDR3: ASSVGTGEGQPQH; D: TRBD1; V: TRBV9; length: 13
CDR3: AISDTSGSSYEQY; D: TRBD2; V: TRBV10-3; length: 13
CDR3: ASSEMTRGQPQH; D: .; V: TRBV10-1; length: 12
CDR3: ASSLDGGSAF; D: TRBD2; V: TRBV11-2; length: 10
CDR3: ASRKTENYGYT; D: .; V: TRBV25-1; length: 11
CDR3: ASSQESGMR; D: .; V: TRBV3-1/TRBV3-2; length: 9
CDR3: ASSTGADTQY; D: .; V: TRBV19; length: 10
CDR3: ASSPEGGGYT; D: .; V: TRBV12-3/TRBV12-4; length: 10
CDR3: ASSTGLLQETQY; D: .; V: TRBV5-1; length: 12
CDR3: ASSQDNTENTEAF; D: .; V: TRBV4-1; length: 13
CDR3: ASSKTGVGNTIY; D: TRBD1; V: TRBV6-6; length: 12
CDR3: ASTDRVGAEQY; D: TRBD1; V: TRBV7-9; length: 11
CDR3: ATSRVVRDYQETQY; D: .; V: TRBV15; length: 14
CDR3: ATSDPGQGETQY; D: TRBD1; V: TRBV24-1; length: 12
CDR3: ASSPRQAIAKNIQY; D: .; V: TRBV18; length: 14
CDR3: SLAYNEQF; D: .; V: TRBV20-1; length: 8
CDR3: ASSQGGGLEQF; D: .; V: TRBV14; length: 11
CDR3: ASLSVRTSDHNEQF; D: TRBD2; V: TRBV7-9; length: 14
CDR3: ASSRTVQNEQF; D: .; V: TRBV12-3/TRBV12-4; length: 11
CDR3: ASTGTGGGYT; D: TRBD1; V: TRBV2; length: 10